What follows are 30 T cell receptor beta chains derived from one specimen sequenced in a study of post-analysis software for immune sequencing data. Findings and caveats of the study: In patients, TRBV5-6, TRBV5-1 and TRBV20-1 belonged to five TRBV segments found more frequently than in controls.

Carried by the TCR beta cDNA libraries were unique molecular identifiers. TCRdb used MiXCR to reprocess the PCR reads, holding one entry per CDR3 protein. The sample yields about 460,000 distinct CDR3 sequences, nearly 45% seen once. No antigen has been identified for these receptors. Specimen: blood. The receptors here all came from a girl between 5 and 17 years old with multiple sclerosis.

V is TRBV28 and J is TRBJ1-1; TRBD1 aligns across 7 bases. CDR1 MDHEN and CDR2 SYDVKM come from the germline V gene. This CDR3 is 15 amino acids long. The V gene end was trimmed by 2 bases and the J gene end by 5 bases; junction bases not matched to a gene: 8. The CDR3 sequence: CASSLERGRGTEAFF. The CDR3 nucleotides are TGTGCCAGCAGTTTAGAGAGGGGGCGGGGAACTGAAGCTTTCTTT.

In nucleotides, the CDR3 is TGTGCCAGCAGGGCGAGCGGGGGGGGCTATGGCTACACCTTC. Translation gives CASRASGGGYGYTF. The V and J genes are TRBV27 and TRBJ1-2; D might be TRBD1 (5 bases). Germline CDR1 and CDR2: MNHEY and SMNVEV (reference sequence). The CDR3 length is 14 residues. Trimming left V 6 bases short and J 4 bases short, with 15 bases between.

The chain couples TRBV12-3 or TRBV12-4 to TRBJ2-4; 7 nucleotides align to TRBD2. V gave up 0 bases and J gave up 1 base; unmatched junction bases: 0. The CDR3 has 15 residues. CDR3: CASSLAGGAKNIQYF. The CDR3 coding sequence is TGTGCCAGCAGTTTAGCGGGGGGGGCCAAAAACATTCAGTACTTC.

J is TRBJ1-1 and V is TRBV29-1; 8 bases line up with TRBD1. From germline, CDR1 is SQVTM and CDR2 ANQGSEA. Unmatched junction bases numbered 6, after V lost 5 bases and J lost 1 base. This CDR3 spans 14 amino acids. The CDR3 DNA reads TGCAGCGTTTACCCAGACAGGGGGAACACTGAAGCTTTCTTT. Protein sequence: CSVYPDRGNTEAFF.

This clonotype was seen only a few times. The rearrangement uses TRBV20-1 and TRBJ2-5, with 8 bases that match TRBD2. There are 13 residues in the CDR3. V lost 6 bases to trimming and J lost 3 bases; unmatched junction nucleotides: 6. The germline CDR1 and CDR2 sequences are DFQATT and SNEGSKA (reference sequence). CDR3: CSAHQLAEETQYF. Written as DNA, the CDR3 is TGCAGTGCCCACCAACTAGCGGAAGAGACCCAGTACTTC.

The chain is built from TRBV10-3 and TRBJ1-5; 7 bases map to TRBD1. V was clipped by 3 bases and J by 5 bases; unmatched bases: 4. Per germline, CDR1 ENHRY and CDR2 SYGVKD. CDR3 size: 14 residues. The CDR3 bases are TGTGCCATCAGTGAAGGGGACAGCTATCAGCCCCAGCATTTT. It yields the protein CAISEGDSYQPQHF.

The chain joins TRBV28 to TRBJ2-1; 7 nucleotides align to TRBD2. There are 17 residues in the CDR3. In germline, CDR1 is MDHEN, CDR2 SYDVKM. Trimming removed 5 bases from V and 10 bases from J; junction bases left unmatched: 20. Here the CDR3 DNA reads TGTGCCAGCAGTACTAGCGCGGTTAGTATTTCACGGGTGGAGCAGTTCTTC. Protein: CASSTSAVSISRVEQFF.

V is TRBV12-3 or TRBV12-4 and J is TRBJ1-2; D call uncertain. Deletions cut 6 bases from V and 2 bases from J, with 13 bases between. The CDR3 runs 14 residues. The CDR3 sequence is CASRGNEDNYGYTF. CDR3 nucleotides: TGTGCCAGCAGGGGGAATGAGGACAACTATGGCTACACCTTC.

This clonotype was observed many times. The CDR3 DNA reads as TGTGCCAGCAGCTCCACACCGGGACAGGTCTCACGGAACACTGAAGCTTTCTTT. Translation: CASSSTPGQVSRNTEAFF. The V and J genes are TRBV7-2 and TRBJ1-1; TRBD1 aligns across 8 bases. V was clipped by 4 bases and J by 1 base; unmatched bases: 14. Germline V gives CDR1 SGHTA, CDR2 FQGNSA. The CDR3 runs 18 residues. Variable domain in full (rest from reference TRBV7-2 and TRBJ1-1): GAGVSQSPSNKVTEKGKDVELRCDPISGHTALYWYRQSLGQGLEFLIYFQGNSAPDKSGLPSDRFSAERTGGSVSTLTIQRTQQEDSAVYLCASSSTPGQVSRNTEAFFGQGTRLTVV.

This clonotype came up many times. The V call is TRBV4-1, the J call TRBJ2-3; 9 bases fit TRBD1. Trimming removed 4 bases from V and 2 bases from J; junction bases left unmatched: 4. CDR1 is MGHRA, CDR2 YSYEKL, per germline. This CDR3 has 15 amino acids. In DNA, the CDR3 is TGCGCCAGCAGCCCTCGGACAGGGGACACAGATACGCAGTATTTT. It translates to CASSPRTGDTDTQYF.

Comment on this clonotype: The junction differs from germline at one of its ends, possibly a read error. J is TRBJ2-3 and V is TRBV20-1, with 9 bases fitting TRBD1. CDR3 length: 14 amino acids. Germline CDR1 and CDR2: DFQATT and SNEGSKA (reference sequence). The CDR3 protein is CRFDRGATTDTPYF. The CDR3 DNA is TGCAGATTCGACAGGGGGGCTACCACAGATACGCCGTATTTT.

This chain links TRBV4-2 with TRBJ2-1; 7 nucleotides align to TRBD2. Germline CDR1 and CDR2: LGHNA and YNFKEQ. With 3 bases clipped from V and 2 bases from J, the junction kept 7 bases outside the gene matches. This CDR3 is built from 16 residues. Here the CDR3 reads CASSQEWEGTYNEQFF. The CDR3 region has the DNA TGTGCCAGCAGCCAGGAGTGGGAGGGAACCTACAATGAGCAGTTCTTC.

Ten or more counts support this clonotype. V is TRBV29-1 and J is TRBJ2-6, with 16 positions matching TRBD2. The germline CDR1 and CDR2 sequences are SQVTM and ANQGSEA. The CDR3 contains 16 residues. J was trimmed by 11 bases and V by 0 bases; bases with no gene match: 4. The CDR3, as DNA: TGCAGCGTTGAAGAGGGACTAGCGGGAGGGCTACACGTCCTGACTTTC. It encodes CSVEEGLAGGLHVLTF.

The chain carries TRBV6-5 and TRBJ2-7, with D hard to call. The CDR3 sequence is 15 residues long. V lost 4 bases, J lost 0 bases, and 13 bases lay in between. Per the germline V gene, CDR1 is MNHEY and CDR2 is SVGAGI. DNA for the CDR3: TGTGCCAGCAGTTCGACCCTGGGGTTCTCCTACGAGCAGTACTTC. This encodes CASSSTLGFSYEQYF.

This chain uses TRBV6-5 with TRBJ1-2; D uncertain. Trimming stripped 1 base from V and 1 base from J, with 10 bases between. The CDR3 length is 15 residues. CDR1 is MNHEY and CDR2 is SVGAGI in the germline V gene. CDR3 amino acids: CASSYYRKSNYGYTF. The CDR3, as DNA: TGTGCCAGCAGTTACTACAGAAAAAGTAACTATGGCTACACCTTC.

The CDR3 loop reads CASSYSFGGSAKNIQYF. In DNA, the CDR3 is TGTGCCAGCAGTTACTCGTTTGGGGGTTCGGCCAAAAACATTCAGTACTTC. The V gene is TRBV6-5, the J gene TRBJ2-4; D may correspond to TRBD1 or TRBD2 (5 bases each). The CDR3 extends over 17 amino acids. The V end was cut by 0 bases, the J end by 1 base, with 13 bases between. CDR1 is MNHEY, CDR2 SVGAGI, per germline.

The rearrangement uses TRBV29-1 and TRBJ2-1; 8 nucleotides match TRBD2. V gave up 3 bases and J gave up 5 bases; unmatched junction bases: 9. Germline values: CDR1 SQVTM, CDR2 ANQGSEA. The CDR3 has 15 amino acids. CDR3 loop: CSVEWTAGGNNEQFF. The CDR3 bases are TGCAGCGTTGAGTGGACTGCGGGAGGTAACAATGAGCAGTTCTTC.

The V call is TRBV2, the J call TRBJ1-1; 7 bases line up with TRBD1. Germline V gene data show CDR1 as SNHLY and CDR2 as FYNNEI. CDR3 length: 14 amino acids. The trim removed 6 bases at V and 0 bases at J, leaving 4 bases unmatched. The CDR3 is CASSYRGLNTEAFF. The DNA for the CDR3 is TGTGCCAGCAGCTACAGGGGCCTGAACACTGAAGCTTTCTTT.

The table lists this clonotype with a few counts. This chain joins TRBV7-2 and TRBJ2-1; TRBD2 matches 11 bases. After removal of 5 bases from V and 4 bases from J, the junction contained 19 bases not matched to a gene. This CDR3 is 20 amino acids long. Germline V CDR1 and CDR2: SGHTA, FQGNSA. CDR3 protein: CASSTDPSGRSAGVYNEQFF. The CDR3 DNA reads as TGTGCCAGCAGCACCGACCCTAGCGGGAGGTCTGCCGGGGTGTACAATGAGCAGTTCTTC.

The chain uses TRBV15 and TRBJ2-7; D tentatively reads TRBD1 or TRBD2 (5 bases each). The CDR3 sequence is 15 residues long. The germline V and J ends were trimmed by 2 bases and 2 bases, with 13 bases remaining between them. Germline V gene sequence: CDR1 LNHNV, CDR2 YYDKDF (reference sequence). The CDR3 DNA follows: TGTGCCACCAGCAGACCGGGACGGATTACCTACGAGCAGTACTTC. This sequence encodes CATSRPGRITYEQYF.

This chain connects TRBV18 to TRBJ1-1; a weak D match, TRBD1 (5 bases). This CDR3 contains 14 residues. V gave up 2 bases and J gave up 2 bases, with 9 bases separating them. Germline values: CDR1 KGHSH, CDR2 LQKENI. CDR3 DNA: TGTGCCAGCTCACCAAAGACAGCAAACACTGAAGCTTTCTTT. Its translation: CASSPKTANTEAFF.

This clonotype was detected a few times. The chain uses TRBV28 and TRBJ1-2, with a possible D match to TRBD1 (5 bases). The germline CDR1 and CDR2 sequences are MDHEN and SYDVKM. Trimming took off 6 bases at V and 4 bases at J, with 12 bases between the two ends. The CDR3 has 13 residues. For the CDR3, the DNA is TGTGCCAGCAGCGGACAAACCTTCTATGGCTACACCTTC. It encodes CASSGQTFYGYTF.

V is TRBV27 and J is TRBJ2-1; TRBD2 matches 13 bases. The CDR3 is 16 residues long. V shed 3 bases and J 7 bases; nucleotides not matched to a gene: 6. Germline V CDR1 and CDR2: MNHEY, SMNVEV (reference sequence). CDR3 nucleotide sequence: TGTGCCAGCAGTTTGCGCGGGACTAGCGGGAATAATGAGCAGTTCTTC. Residues: CASSLRGTSGNNEQFF.

This rearrangement joins TRBV20-1 to TRBJ1-6; D is ambiguous. V gave up 4 bases and J gave up 7 bases, with 17 bases separating them. Germline CDR1 and CDR2: DFQATT and SNEGSKA (reference sequence). The CDR3 runs to 15 residues. This CDR3 is CSAIRRALNNSPLHF. CDR3 nucleotides: TGCAGTGCTATCCGCCGGGCCCTAAACAATTCACCCCTCCACTTT.

This clonotype was detected a few times. V usage is TRBV7-2 and J usage is TRBJ2-1, with D hard to call. V dropped 5 bases and J dropped 3 bases, with 11 bases sitting between them. CDR1 SGHTA and CDR2 FQGNSA come from the germline V gene. The CDR3 runs to 14 residues. The CDR3 DNA reads as TGTGCCAGCAGCCCCGATCCACACTACAATGAGCAGTTCTTC. Protein product: CASSPDPHYNEQFF.

The sample holds a few counts of this clonotype. DNA of the CDR3: TGTGCCAGCAGCTTGGACGTGATAGAAGCTTTCTTT. Protein product: CASSLDVIEAFF. J is TRBJ1-1 and V is TRBV7-9; D unresolved. V lost 3 bases to trimming and J lost 8 bases, with 10 bases between them. CDR1 SEHNR and CDR2 FQNEAQ come from the germline V gene (reference sequence). This CDR3 contains 12 residues.

Turning to this clonotype: The CDR3 does not end in the conserved phenylalanine or tryptophan, so this is likely a read error. The CDR3 loop reads CASSKNIPGQGPTNEKLFC. DNA of the CDR3: TGCGCCAGCAGCAAGAATATCCCGGGACAGGGGCCAACTAATGAAAAACTGTTTTGT. The chain employs TRBV5-1 and TRBJ1-4, with TRBD1 matching over 10 bases. The germline V gene encodes CDR1 SGHRS and CDR2 YFSETQ. V lost 4 bases and J lost 0; bases outside the gene matches: 12. CDR3 length: 19 residues.

V usage is TRBV6-5 and J usage is TRBJ1-2; 8 bases are shared with TRBD1. There are 15 residues in the CDR3. CDR1 MNHEY and CDR2 SVGAGI come from the germline V gene. Trimming took 6 bases from V and 4 from J; bases not matched to a gene: 10. In DNA form, the CDR3 reads TGTGCCAGCAGCCTACAGGGGGGAGGGTTCTATGGCTACACCTTC. It codes for CASSLQGGGFYGYTF.

This clonotype was seen only a few times. As DNA, the CDR3 is TGCGCCAGCAGCTTGGCGAAGGGTACAGAGACCCAGTACTTC. It yields the protein CASSLAKGTETQYF. This chain connects TRBV5-1 to TRBJ2-5, with D hard to call. The germline V gene encodes CDR1 SGHRS and CDR2 YFSETQ. This CDR3 is built from 14 residues. The V and J ends lost 0 bases and 4 bases respectively, with 10 bases between them.

The sample holds a few counts of this clonotype. The V and J genes are TRBV27 and TRBJ2-7; possible D gene TRBD1, 5 bases. The CDR3 is 15 amino acids. Germline lookup yields CDR1 MNHEY and CDR2 SMNVEV (reference sequence). Trimming pared 2 bases from V and 3 bases from J, leaving 14 bases between. CDR3 bases: TGTGCCAGCAGTTTACAGGGTTTTGGCAACTACGAGCAGTACTTC. It is translated as CASSLQGFGNYEQYF.